What follows are 2 T cell receptor beta chains derived from one specimen sequenced in a study of cytomegalovirus exposure and HLA in healthy donors. Primers: 60 Vbeta forward and 13 Jbeta reverse. TCRdb's table, derived via immunoSEQ multiplex PCR, lists solely in-frame clones and lacks some. The table includes 150,000 to 200,000 clones, more than 75% detected once. The sequenced material came from PBMCs. The receptors were gathered from a woman aged 18 to 35 in good health and CMV-seronegative.

J is TRBJ1-1 and V is TRBV11-2; D gene ambiguous. CDR3 length equals 12 residues. With 0 bases removed from V and 7 bases from J, the gap between germline ends came to 6 bases. Germline V lookup: CDR1 SGHAT, CDR2 FQNNGV. CDR3 sequence (DNA): TGTGCCAGCAGCTTAGATGGAGTTGAAGCTTTCTTT. Its translation is CASSLDGVEAFF.

V and J are TRBV6-5 and TRBJ2-3; 9 bases match TRBD1. The CDR3 consists of 15 residues. Germline trimming cut 6 bases from V and 4 bases from J; bases unmatched to any gene: 8. Germline CDR1 MNHEY, CDR2 SVGAGI. The CDR3 spells CASSDRGMSPDTQYF. CDR3 DNA sequence: TGTGCCAGCAGCGACAGGGGGATGAGTCCAGATACGCAGTATTTT.